The present entry profiles one T cell receptor (beta chain) with its context. Its antigen is unknown. Its ends do not fully match the called genes, so a read error is possible. The sample originates from a study of blood T cells in healthy people across ages. Study observations and caveats: Whereas aged donors had fewer naive CD4+ cells, long-lived donors had more of them and higher diversity. Samples with more naive T cells showed higher observed beta diversity.

Germline-derived CDR1 and CDR2 are DFQATT and SNEGSKA (reference sequence). The CDR3 totals 13 residues. Combining a sample-barcoded 5' primer with a J-beta primer mix, a second PCR ran for 7 to 11 cycles. TCRdb ran MiXCR on the 5' RACE reads and lists one entry per CDR3 protein. The sample lists 660,000 or so distinct CDR3 sequences, about 54% occurring once. V usage is TRBV20-1 and J usage is TRBJ2-1, with TRBD1 as a possible D gene (5 bases). The sequencing input was blood. The origin of this receptor is a man in his sixties in good health. The CDR3 sequence is CGALQEQDNEQFF. The CDR3 DNA reads as TGCGGTGCCCTACAGGAACAGGACAATGAGCAGTTCTTC.